The table lists the clone carrying this TCR beta chain with a count of one. No antigen is known for it. Indicated time point: week 35, safety follow-up. All doses held 300 ug of mutant IDH1 20-mer peptide, with topical imiquimod. In weeks 1, 3, 5, 7, 11, 15, 19 and 23, patients were vaccinated. The astrocytomas were IDH1-mutant, ATRX-negative, and WHO grade 3 or 4. CDR3 length: 15 residues. CDR1 SGHRS and CDR2 YFSETQ come from the germline V gene. V lost 0 bases and J lost 1, with 8 bases in between. This record belongs to a study of a mutant IDH1 vaccine in newly diagnosed glioma. In the study overall: Radiotherapy, temozolomide, or both had been given previously, and both were given to most.

Study-wide results and limits: Induction of immune responses by the vaccine occurred in about 93% of patients.

Generated by immunoSEQ multiplex PCR, the TCRdb table keeps only in-frame clones and is missing some. The sample consists of about 54,000 clones, roughly 84% of them appearing once. J is TRBJ2-1 and V is TRBV5-1; D is unclear. This receptor was obtained from a woman younger than 30 with glioma. Material: PBMCs, obtained from a glioma patient whose treatment included an IDH1 peptide vaccine. The chain's CDR3 is CASSLAGRSYNEQFF. As DNA, the CDR3 is TGCGCCAGCAGCTTGGCTGGAAGGTCCTACAATGAGCAGTTCTTC.